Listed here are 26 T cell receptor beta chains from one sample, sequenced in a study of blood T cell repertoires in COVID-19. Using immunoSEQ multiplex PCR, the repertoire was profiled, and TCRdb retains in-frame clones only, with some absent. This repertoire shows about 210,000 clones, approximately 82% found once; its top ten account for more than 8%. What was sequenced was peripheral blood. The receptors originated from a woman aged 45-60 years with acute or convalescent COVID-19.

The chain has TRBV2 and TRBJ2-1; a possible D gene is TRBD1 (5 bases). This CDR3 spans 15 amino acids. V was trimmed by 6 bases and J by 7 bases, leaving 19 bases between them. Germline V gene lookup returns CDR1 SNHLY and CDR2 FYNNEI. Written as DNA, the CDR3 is TGTGCCAGCAGCGACCCTCGGCAGGGCAGGAATGAGCAGTTCTTC. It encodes CASSDPRQGRNEQFF.

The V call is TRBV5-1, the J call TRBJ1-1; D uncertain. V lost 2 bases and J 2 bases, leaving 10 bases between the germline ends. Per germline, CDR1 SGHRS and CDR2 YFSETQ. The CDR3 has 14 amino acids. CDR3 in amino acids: CASSFGDHNTEAFF. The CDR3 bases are TGCGCCAGCAGCTTCGGAGACCATAACACTGAAGCTTTCTTT.

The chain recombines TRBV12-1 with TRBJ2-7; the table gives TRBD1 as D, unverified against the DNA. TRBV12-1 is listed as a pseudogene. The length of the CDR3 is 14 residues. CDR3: CASSFVGGTYEQYF. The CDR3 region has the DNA TGTGCCAGCAGCTTTGTTGGGGGCACCTACGAGCAGTACTTC.

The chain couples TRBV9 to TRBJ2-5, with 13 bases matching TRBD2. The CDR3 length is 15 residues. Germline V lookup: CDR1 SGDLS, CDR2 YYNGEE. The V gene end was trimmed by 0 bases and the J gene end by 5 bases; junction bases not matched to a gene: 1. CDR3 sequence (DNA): TGTGCCAGCAGCGTAGCACTAGCGGGGGGGGAGACCCAGTACTTC. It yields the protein CASSVALAGGETQYF.

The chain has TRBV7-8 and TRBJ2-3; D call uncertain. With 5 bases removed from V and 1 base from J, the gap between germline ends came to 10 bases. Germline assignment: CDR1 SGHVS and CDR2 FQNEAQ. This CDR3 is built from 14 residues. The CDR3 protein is CASSQLRGTDTQYF. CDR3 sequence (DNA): TGTGCCAGCAGCCAGCTGAGAGGCACAGATACGCAGTATTTT.

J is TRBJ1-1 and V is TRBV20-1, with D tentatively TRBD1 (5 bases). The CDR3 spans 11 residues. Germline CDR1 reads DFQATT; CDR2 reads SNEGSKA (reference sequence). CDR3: CSATGETEAFF. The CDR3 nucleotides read TGCAGCGCCACAGGTGAAACTGAAGCTTTCTTT.

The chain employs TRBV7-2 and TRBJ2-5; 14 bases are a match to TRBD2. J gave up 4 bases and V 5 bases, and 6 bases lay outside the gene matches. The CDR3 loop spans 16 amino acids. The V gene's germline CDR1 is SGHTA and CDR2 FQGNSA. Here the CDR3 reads CASSASGTSGRETQYF. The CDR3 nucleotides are TGTGCCAGCAGCGCCTCCGGGACTAGCGGGAGAGAGACCCAGTACTTC.

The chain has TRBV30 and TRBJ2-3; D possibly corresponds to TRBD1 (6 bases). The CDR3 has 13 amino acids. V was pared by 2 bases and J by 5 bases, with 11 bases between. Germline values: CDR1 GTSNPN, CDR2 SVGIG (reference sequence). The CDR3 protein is CAWSLGGEDTQYF. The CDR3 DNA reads TGTGCCTGGAGTTTAGGGGGTGAAGATACGCAGTATTTT.

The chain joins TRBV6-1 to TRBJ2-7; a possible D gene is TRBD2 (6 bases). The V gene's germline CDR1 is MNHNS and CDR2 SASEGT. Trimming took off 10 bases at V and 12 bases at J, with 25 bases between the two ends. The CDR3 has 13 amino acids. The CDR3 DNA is TGTGCCACCAACCCCGCCCCTAGCGCCTGGTGGTACTTC. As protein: CATNPAPSAWWYF.

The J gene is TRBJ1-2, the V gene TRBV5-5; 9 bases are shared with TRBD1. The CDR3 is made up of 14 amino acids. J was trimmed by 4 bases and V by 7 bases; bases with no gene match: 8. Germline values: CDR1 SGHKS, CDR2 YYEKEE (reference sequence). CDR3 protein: CASGPGQGIYGYTF. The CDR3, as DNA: TGTGCCAGCGGCCCGGGACAGGGCATCTATGGCTACACCTTC.

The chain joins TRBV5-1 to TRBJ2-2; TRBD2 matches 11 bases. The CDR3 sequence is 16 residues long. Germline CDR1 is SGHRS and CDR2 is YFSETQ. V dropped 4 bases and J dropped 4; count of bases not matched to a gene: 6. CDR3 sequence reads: CASSVGLAGSTGELFF. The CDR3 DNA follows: TGCGCCAGCAGCGTTGGACTAGCGGGCTCCACCGGGGAGCTGTTTTTT.

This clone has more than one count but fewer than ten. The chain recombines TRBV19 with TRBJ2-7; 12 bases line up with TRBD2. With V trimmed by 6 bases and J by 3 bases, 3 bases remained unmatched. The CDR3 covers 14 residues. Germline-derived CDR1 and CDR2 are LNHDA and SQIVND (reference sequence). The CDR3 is CASSRLAGVYEQYF. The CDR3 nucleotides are TGTGCCAGTAGCCGACTAGCGGGAGTCTACGAGCAGTACTTC.

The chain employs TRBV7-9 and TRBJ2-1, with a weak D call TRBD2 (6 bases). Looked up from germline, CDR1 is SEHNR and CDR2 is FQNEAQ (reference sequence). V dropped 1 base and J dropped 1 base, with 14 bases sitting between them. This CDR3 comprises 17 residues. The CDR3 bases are TGTGCCAGCAGCTTAGTTGGCGGGATCGTTTCCTACAATGAGCAGTTCTTC. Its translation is CASSLVGGIVSYNEQFF.

CDR3 nucleotides: TGTGCCAGCAAACCACGGGACAGAAGCACTGAAGCTTTCTTT. This encodes CASKPRDRSTEAFF. The chain has TRBV6-4 and TRBJ1-1; 7 bases agree with TRBD1. CDR1 and CDR2 (germline): MRHNA, SNTAGT. The CDR3 is 14 residues long. V gave up 7 bases and J gave up 4 bases; unmatched junction bases: 9.

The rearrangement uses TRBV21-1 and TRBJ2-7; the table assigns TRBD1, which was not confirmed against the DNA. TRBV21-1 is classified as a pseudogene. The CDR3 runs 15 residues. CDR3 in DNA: TGTGCCAGCACCCGGGTAGGGGCCCAATCCTACGAGCAGTACTTC. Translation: CASTRVGAQSYEQYF.

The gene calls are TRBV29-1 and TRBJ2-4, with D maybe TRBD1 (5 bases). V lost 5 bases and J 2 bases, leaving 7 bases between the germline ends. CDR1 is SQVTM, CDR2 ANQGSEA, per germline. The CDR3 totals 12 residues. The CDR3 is CSVSGSKNIQYF. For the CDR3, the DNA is TGCAGCGTTTCAGGGTCCAAAAACATTCAGTACTTC.

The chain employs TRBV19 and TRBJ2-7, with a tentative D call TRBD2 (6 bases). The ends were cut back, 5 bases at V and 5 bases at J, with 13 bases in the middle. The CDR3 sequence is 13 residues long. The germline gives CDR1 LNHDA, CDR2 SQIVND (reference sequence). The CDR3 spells CASSVTSSDEQYF. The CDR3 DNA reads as TGTGCCAGTAGTGTGACTAGTAGCGACGAGCAGTACTTC.

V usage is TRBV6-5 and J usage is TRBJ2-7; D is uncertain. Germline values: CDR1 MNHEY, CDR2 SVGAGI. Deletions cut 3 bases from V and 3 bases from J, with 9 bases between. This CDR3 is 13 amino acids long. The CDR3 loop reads CASSYSPNYEQYF. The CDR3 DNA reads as TGTGCCAGCAGTTATTCTCCTAACTACGAGCAGTACTTC.

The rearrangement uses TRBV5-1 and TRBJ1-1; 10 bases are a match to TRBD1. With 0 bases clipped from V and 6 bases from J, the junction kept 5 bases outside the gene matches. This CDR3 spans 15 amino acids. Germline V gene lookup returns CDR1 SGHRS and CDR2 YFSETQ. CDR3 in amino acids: CASSLAGDRGSEAFF. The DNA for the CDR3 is TGCGCCAGCAGCTTGGCCGGGGACAGGGGCTCTGAAGCTTTCTTT.

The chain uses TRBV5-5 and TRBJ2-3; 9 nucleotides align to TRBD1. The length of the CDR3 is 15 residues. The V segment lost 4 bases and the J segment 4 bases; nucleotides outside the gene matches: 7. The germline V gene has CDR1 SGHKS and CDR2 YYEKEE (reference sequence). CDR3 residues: CASSLGDRDPDTQYF. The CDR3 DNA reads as TGTGCCAGCAGCCTGGGGGACAGGGACCCAGATACGCAGTATTTT.

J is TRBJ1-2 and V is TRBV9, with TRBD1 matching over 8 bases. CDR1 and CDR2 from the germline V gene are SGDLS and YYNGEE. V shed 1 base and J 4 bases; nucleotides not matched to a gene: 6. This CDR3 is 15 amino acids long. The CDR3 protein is CASSVSTGAIYGYTF. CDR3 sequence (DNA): TGTGCCAGCAGCGTATCGACAGGGGCAATCTATGGCTACACCTTC.

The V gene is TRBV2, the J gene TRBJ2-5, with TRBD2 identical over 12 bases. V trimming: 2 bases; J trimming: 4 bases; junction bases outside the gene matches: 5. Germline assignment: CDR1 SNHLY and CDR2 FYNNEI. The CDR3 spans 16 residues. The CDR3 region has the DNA TGTGCCAGCAGTGAAACCCCGGGACTAGCGGGAGAGACCCAGTACTTC. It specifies CASSETPGLAGETQYF.

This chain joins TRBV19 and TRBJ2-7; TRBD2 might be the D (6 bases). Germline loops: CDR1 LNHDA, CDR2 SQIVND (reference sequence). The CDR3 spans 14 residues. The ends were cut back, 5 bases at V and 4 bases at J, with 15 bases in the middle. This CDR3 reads CASSGTFSPYEQYF. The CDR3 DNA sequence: TGTGCCAGTAGTGGGACTTTCTCCCCGTACGAGCAGTACTTC. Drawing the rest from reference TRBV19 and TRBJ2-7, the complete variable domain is DGGITQSPKYLFRKEGQNVTLSCEQNLNHDAMYWYRQDPGQGLRLIYYSQIVNDFQKGDIAEGYSVSREKKESFPLTVTSAQKNPTAFYLCASSGTFSPYEQYFGPGTRLTVT.

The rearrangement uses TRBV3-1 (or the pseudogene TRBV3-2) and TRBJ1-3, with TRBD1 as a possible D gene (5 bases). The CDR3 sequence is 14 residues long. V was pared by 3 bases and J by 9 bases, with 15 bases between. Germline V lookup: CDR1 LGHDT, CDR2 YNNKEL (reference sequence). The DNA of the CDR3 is TGTGCCAGCAGCCAGAGTGGGGCGATTAGCACCATATATTTT. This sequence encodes CASSQSGAISTIYF.

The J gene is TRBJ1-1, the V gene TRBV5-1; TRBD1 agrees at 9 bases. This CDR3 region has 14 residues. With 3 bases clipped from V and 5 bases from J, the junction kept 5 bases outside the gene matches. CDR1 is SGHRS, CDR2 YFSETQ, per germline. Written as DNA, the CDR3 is TGCGCCAGCAGCTATACAGGGGGCGCGACTGAAGCTTTCTTT. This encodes CASSYTGGATEAFF.

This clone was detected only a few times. The DNA of the CDR3 is TGTGCCATCAAGGACGGGAGCTACAATGAGCAGTTCTTC. Translated, it gives CAIKDGSYNEQFF. The rearrangement links TRBV10-3 to TRBJ2-1, with a tentative D call TRBD2 (6 bases). The germline gives CDR1 ENHRY, CDR2 SYGVKD. This CDR3 is 13 amino acids long. V was pared by 7 bases and J by 3 bases, with 10 bases between.